These 18 T cell receptor beta chains share one sample of origin, sequenced in a study of cytomegalovirus exposure and HLA in healthy donors. PCR involved 60 Vbeta and 13 Jbeta primers. Assay used: immunoSEQ multiplex PCR; TCRdb lists only in-frame clones, some missing. Its listing shows under 200,000 clones. Sequencing used PBMCs. The source is a man aged 30 to 45 in good health and CMV-seronegative.

The chain combines TRBV6-1 with TRBJ2-7; 7 nucleotides agree with TRBD2. Looked up from germline, CDR1 is MNHNS and CDR2 is SASEGT. CDR3 length: 12 residues. J lost 6 bases, V lost 5 bases, and 4 bases had no gene match. In nucleotides, the CDR3 is TGTGCCAGCAGTCGGCCGGGGGGCGAGCAGTACTTC. It encodes CASSRPGGEQYF.

The V and J genes are TRBV7-9 and TRBJ2-7; the match to TRBD1 covers 11 bases. This CDR3 comprises 14 residues. Germline lookup yields CDR1 SEHNR and CDR2 FQNEAQ (reference sequence). The V segment lost 3 bases and the J segment 5 bases; nucleotides outside the gene matches: 3. The DNA for the CDR3 is TGTGCCAGCAGCTTGGGACAGGGGGTCCACGAGCAGTACTTC. It codes for CASSLGQGVHEQYF.

The CDR3: CASRTRGSEAFF. CDR3 nucleotide sequence: TGTGCCAGCAGGACCAGGGGTTCTGAAGCTTTCTTT. This chain connects TRBV28 to TRBJ1-1; the D gene is possibly TRBD1 (6 bases). CDR1 and CDR2 (germline): MDHEN, SYDVKM. Trimming stripped 6 bases from V and 6 bases from J, with 11 bases between. CDR3 length equals 12 residues.

The chain employs TRBV30 and TRBJ1-2; D is perhaps TRBD1 (6 bases). This CDR3 contains 14 residues. Trimming stripped 3 bases from V and 7 bases from J, with 18 bases between. Per germline, CDR1 GTSNPN and CDR2 SVGIG (reference sequence). The CDR3: CAWRSFTGNGGYTF. The CDR3 coding sequence is TGTGCCTGGAGGTCTTTCACAGGGAATGGTGGCTACACCTTC.

CDR3 amino acids: CASSQDRNGFREKLFF. The CDR3 coding sequence is TGCGCCAGCAGCCAAGATCGGAACGGGTTTCGTGAAAAACTGTTTTTT. The chain recombines TRBV4-1 with TRBJ1-4, with D uncertain. Looked up from germline, CDR1 is MGHRA and CDR2 is YSYEKL. This CDR3 spans 16 amino acids. Deletions cut 0 bases from V and 7 bases from J, with 15 bases between.

The J gene is TRBJ2-2, the V gene TRBV27; D may be TRBD1 (5 bases). CDR1 and CDR2 from the germline V gene are MNHEY and SMNVEV (reference sequence). CDR3 length: 15 residues. Trimming stripped 5 bases from V and 4 bases from J, with 14 bases between. CDR3 loop: CASSLQGVATGELFF. The CDR3 coding sequence is TGTGCCAGCAGTCTTCAGGGTGTAGCCACCGGGGAGCTGTTTTTT.

This chain connects TRBV19 to TRBJ2-1, with TRBD2 matching over 8 bases. The V and J ends lost 3 bases and 0 bases, in that order; junction bases with no gene match: 7. The CDR3 runs 17 residues. Per germline, CDR1 LNHDA and CDR2 SQIVND (reference sequence). CDR3 region: CASSIFSGTHSYNEQFF. The CDR3 bases are TGTGCCAGTAGTATCTTTAGCGGGACACACTCCTACAATGAGCAGTTCTTC.

This sequence joins TRBV5-8 and TRBJ2-5; 7 bases align to TRBD1. Germline-derived CDR1 and CDR2 are SGHTS and YDEGEE. The ends lost 3 bases at V and 1 base at J; junction bases unmatched: 6. CDR3 size: 15 residues. This CDR3 is CASSSRGRFQETQYF. The CDR3 nucleotides are TGTGCCAGCAGCTCGAGGGGGCGCTTCCAAGAGACCCAGTACTTC. Full variable domain (remainder filled in from reference TRBV5-8 and TRBJ2-5): EAGVTQSPTHLIKTRGQQATLRCSPISGHTSVYWYQQALGLGLQFLLWYDEGEERNRGNFPPRFSGRQFPNYSSELNVNALELEDSALYLCASSSRGRFQETQYFGPGTRLLVL.

This sequence joins TRBV5-1 and TRBJ1-2; D is uncertain. Germline CDR1 SGHRS, CDR2 YFSETQ. The V and J ends lost 3 bases and 6 bases respectively, with 9 bases between them. CDR3 length: 12 residues. This chain's CDR3 is CASSSGSHGYTF. The CDR3 coding sequence is TGCGCCAGCAGCTCCGGGTCGCATGGCTACACCTTC.

The chain couples TRBV19 to TRBJ2-7; 8 bases are a match to TRBD2. The ends lost 5 bases at V and 2 bases at J; junction bases unmatched: 11. Germline V CDR1 and CDR2: LNHDA, SQIVND (reference sequence). This CDR3 comprises 16 residues. The CDR3 nucleotides are TGTGCCAGTAGTTCCGTAGCGGGGTCCGACGCCTACGAGCAGTACTTC. Protein product: CASSSVAGSDAYEQYF.

The rearrangement joins TRBV30 to TRBJ1-4, with unresolved D. Germline V gene lookup returns CDR1 GTSNPN and CDR2 SVGIG (reference sequence). There are 15 residues in the CDR3. V was pared by 0 bases and J by 4 bases, with 12 bases between. The CDR3 DNA reads as TGTGCCTGGAGTGTAGAGGCCGTGATTAATGAAAAACTGTTTTTT. Protein sequence: CAWSVEAVINEKLFF.

The chain has TRBV7-7 and TRBJ2-5; D is ambiguous. Trimming took off 6 bases at V and 3 bases at J, with 11 bases between the two ends. The CDR3 runs 13 residues. Looked up from germline, CDR1 is SSHAT and CDR2 is FNYEAQ (reference sequence). The DNA for the CDR3 is TGTGCCAGCAGTCGAGATATTGAAGAGACCCAGTACTTC. Encoded protein: CASSRDIEETQYF.

As for this clone: The junction differs from germline at one of its ends, possibly a read error. In nucleotides, the CDR3 is TGTGCCAGTAGTACCCAGCGCACGGATACGCAGTATTTT. This translates into CASSTQRTDTQYF. The chain employs TRBV19 and TRBJ2-3; no clear D. The CDR3 covers 13 residues. Per the germline V gene, CDR1 is LNHDA and CDR2 is SQIVND (reference sequence).

The chain employs TRBV19 and TRBJ1-2; a weak D match, TRBD1 (6 bases). The CDR3 consists of 16 residues. Germline V gene lookup returns CDR1 LNHDA and CDR2 SQIVND (reference sequence). The ends were cut back, 0 bases at V and 8 bases at J, with 19 bases in the middle. The CDR3 reads CASSIDRGGTMGGYTF. Here the CDR3 DNA reads TGTGCCAGTAGTATAGATCGTGGGGGCACTATGGGAGGCTACACCTTC.

The rearrangement links TRBV4-2 to TRBJ1-1, with 7 positions matching TRBD1. The CDR3 covers 15 residues. V lost 3 bases to trimming and J lost 0 bases; unmatched junction nucleotides: 4. The germline CDR1 and CDR2 sequences are LGHNA and YNFKEQ. Here the CDR3 DNA reads TGTGCCAGCAGCCAGGGGGACAGTTTGAACACTGAAGCTTTCTTT. Translated, it gives CASSQGDSLNTEAFF.

J is TRBJ2-1 and V is TRBV9; TRBD2 is a possible D gene (6 bases). Germline CDR1 reads SGDLS; CDR2 reads YYNGEE. V lost 3 bases to trimming and J lost 5 bases, with 12 bases between them. The CDR3 spans 14 residues. Written as DNA, the CDR3 is TGTGCCAGCAGCGCGAGCGGGTCCGACAATGAGCAGTTCTTC. This sequence encodes CASSASGSDNEQFF. Filled out from reference TRBV9 and TRBJ2-1, the complete variable domain reads DSGVTQTPKHLITATGQRVTLRCSPRSGDLSVYWYQQSLDQGLQFLIQYYNGEERAKGNILERFSAQQFPDLHSELNLSSLELGDSALYFCASSASGSDNEQFFGPGTRLTVL.

The genes are TRBV28 and TRBJ1-2; TRBD1 agrees at 8 bases. CDR3 length: 15 amino acids. The ends lost 4 bases at V and 3 bases at J; junction bases unmatched: 7. Looked up from germline, CDR1 is MDHEN and CDR2 is SYDVKM. The CDR3, as DNA: TGTGCCAGCAGTTCACTAGGACAGGGCGACTATGGCTACACCTTC. It translates to CASSSLGQGDYGYTF.

The chain uses TRBV6-1 and TRBJ1-5; the D is unclear. The V end lost 5 bases, the J end lost 7 bases, and 12 bases lay between the germline ends. CDR1 and CDR2 from the germline V gene are MNHNS and SASEGT. This CDR3 region has 13 residues. CDR3 nucleotides: TGTGCCAGCAGTTATAACACAGAGCAGCCCCAGCATTTT. Translation gives CASSYNTEQPQHF.